This TCR beta chain came from a study of cytomegalovirus exposure and HLA in healthy donors. Whole-study findings and limits: Later analysis found that TCR beta chains associated with HLA were more clonally expanded than other, equally common chains. Later analysis showed TCR association rates varying by HLA locus, highest for DRB1 and lowest for HLA-C. Roughly uniform depth of sequencing across donors was assumed in presence/absence analyses. Specificity of a few CMV-associated chains for CMV antigens was verified in vitro.

A multiplex PCR was run with 60 Vbeta primers and 13 Jbeta primers. Assay used: immunoSEQ multiplex PCR; TCRdb lists only in-frame clones, some missing. Counted here are 60,000 to 85,000 clones, about 84% occurring once; the ten biggest clones make up around 3.7%. CDR3 length: 15 amino acids. As to this clone: Its cognate antigen is unknown.

This clonotype originated in a man aged 35-49 years in good health and CMV-seronegative. J is TRBJ2-7 and V is TRBV21-1; no DNA check was done on the table's D call, TRBD1. TRBV21-1 constitutes a pseudogene. The sample taken for sequencing was PBMCs. Here the CDR3 reads CAAGTAKLVYYEQYF. The CDR3 DNA reads TGTGCCGCCGGGACAGCCAAGCTTGTGTACTACGAGCAGTACTTC.